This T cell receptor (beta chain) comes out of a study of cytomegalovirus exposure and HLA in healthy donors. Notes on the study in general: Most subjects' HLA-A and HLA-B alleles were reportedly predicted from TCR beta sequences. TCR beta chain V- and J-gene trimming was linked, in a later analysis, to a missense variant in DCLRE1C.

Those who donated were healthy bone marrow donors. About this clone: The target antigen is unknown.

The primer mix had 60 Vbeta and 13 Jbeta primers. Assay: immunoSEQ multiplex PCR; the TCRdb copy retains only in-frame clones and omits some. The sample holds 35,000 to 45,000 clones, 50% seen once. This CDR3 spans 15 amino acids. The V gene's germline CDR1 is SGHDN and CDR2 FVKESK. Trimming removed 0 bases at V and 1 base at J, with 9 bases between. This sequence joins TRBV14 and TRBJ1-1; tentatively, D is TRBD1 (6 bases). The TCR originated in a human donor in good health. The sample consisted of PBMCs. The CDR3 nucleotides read TGTGCCAGCAGCCAAGATATAGGGGGGAACACTGAAGCTTTCTTT. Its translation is CASSQDIGGNTEAFF.